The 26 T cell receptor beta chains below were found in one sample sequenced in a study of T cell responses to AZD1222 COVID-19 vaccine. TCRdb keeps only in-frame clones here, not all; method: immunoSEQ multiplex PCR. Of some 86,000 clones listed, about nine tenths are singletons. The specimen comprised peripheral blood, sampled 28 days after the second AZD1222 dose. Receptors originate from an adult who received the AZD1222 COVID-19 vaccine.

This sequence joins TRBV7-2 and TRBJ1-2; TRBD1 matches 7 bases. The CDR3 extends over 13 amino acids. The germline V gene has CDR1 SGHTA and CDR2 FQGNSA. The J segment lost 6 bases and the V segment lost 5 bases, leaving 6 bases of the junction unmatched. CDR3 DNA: TGTGCCAGCAGCCTAAGAGGGGGCGATGGCTACACCTTC. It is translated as CASSLRGGDGYTF.

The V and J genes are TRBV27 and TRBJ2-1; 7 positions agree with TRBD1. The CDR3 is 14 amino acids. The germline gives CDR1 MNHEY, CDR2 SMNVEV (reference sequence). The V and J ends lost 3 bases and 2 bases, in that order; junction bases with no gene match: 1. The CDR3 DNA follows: TGTGCCAGCAGTTTCCAGGGGGCCTACAATGAGCAGTTCTTC. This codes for CASSFQGAYNEQFF.

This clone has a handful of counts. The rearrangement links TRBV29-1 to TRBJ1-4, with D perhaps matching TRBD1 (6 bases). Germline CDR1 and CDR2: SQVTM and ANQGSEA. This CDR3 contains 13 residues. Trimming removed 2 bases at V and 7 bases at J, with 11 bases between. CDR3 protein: CSVERGAGEKLFF. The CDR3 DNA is TGCAGCGTTGAAAGGGGGGCGGGTGAAAAACTGTTTTTT.

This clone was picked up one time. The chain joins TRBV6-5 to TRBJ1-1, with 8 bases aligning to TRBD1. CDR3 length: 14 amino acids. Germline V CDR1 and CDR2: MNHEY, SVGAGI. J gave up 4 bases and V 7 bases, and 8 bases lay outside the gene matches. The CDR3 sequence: CASTFRGRSTEAFF. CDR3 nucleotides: TGTGCCAGCACATTCAGGGGGCGGAGCACTGAAGCTTTCTTT.

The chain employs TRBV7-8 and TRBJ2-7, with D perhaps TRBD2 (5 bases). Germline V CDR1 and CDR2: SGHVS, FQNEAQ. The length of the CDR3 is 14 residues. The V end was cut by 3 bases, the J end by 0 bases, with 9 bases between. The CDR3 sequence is CASSFRRNSYEQYF. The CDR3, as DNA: TGTGCCAGCAGCTTCCGGAGGAACTCCTACGAGCAGTACTTC.

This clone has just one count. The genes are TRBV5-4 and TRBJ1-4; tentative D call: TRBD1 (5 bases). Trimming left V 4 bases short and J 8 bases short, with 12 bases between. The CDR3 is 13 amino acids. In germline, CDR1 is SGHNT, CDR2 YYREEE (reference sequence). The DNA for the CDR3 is TGTGCCAGCAGCCCAGGGTACGGGGAAAAACTGTTTTTT. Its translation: CASSPGYGEKLFF.

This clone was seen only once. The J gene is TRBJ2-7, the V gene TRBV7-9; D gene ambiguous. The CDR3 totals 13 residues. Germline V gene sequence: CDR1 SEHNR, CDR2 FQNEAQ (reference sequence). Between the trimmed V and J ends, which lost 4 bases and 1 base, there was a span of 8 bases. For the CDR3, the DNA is TGTGCCAGCAGCTATTTGGATTCCTACGAGCAGTACTTC. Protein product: CASSYLDSYEQYF.

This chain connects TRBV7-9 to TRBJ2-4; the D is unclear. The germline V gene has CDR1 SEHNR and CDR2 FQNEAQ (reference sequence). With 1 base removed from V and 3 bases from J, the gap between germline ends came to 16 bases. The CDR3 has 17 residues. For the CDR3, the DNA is TGTGCCAGCAGCTTAGATAGGGAAACGTCTGTCAAAAACATTCAGTACTTC. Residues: CASSLDRETSVKNIQYF.

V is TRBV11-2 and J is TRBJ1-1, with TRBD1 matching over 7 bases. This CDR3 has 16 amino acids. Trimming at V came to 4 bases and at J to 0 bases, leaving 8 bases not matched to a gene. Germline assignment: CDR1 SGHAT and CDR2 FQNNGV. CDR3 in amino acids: CASSSNRGPLNTEAFF. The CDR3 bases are TGTGCCAGCAGCTCGAACAGGGGCCCATTGAACACTGAAGCTTTCTTT.

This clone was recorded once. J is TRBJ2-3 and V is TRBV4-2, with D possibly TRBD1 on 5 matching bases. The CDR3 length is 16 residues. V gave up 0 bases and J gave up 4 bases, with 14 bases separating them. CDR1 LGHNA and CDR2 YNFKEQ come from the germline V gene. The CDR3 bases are TGTGCCAGCAGCCAAGATGCCCAGGGTGGGGCAGATACGCAGTATTTT. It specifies CASSQDAQGGADTQYF.

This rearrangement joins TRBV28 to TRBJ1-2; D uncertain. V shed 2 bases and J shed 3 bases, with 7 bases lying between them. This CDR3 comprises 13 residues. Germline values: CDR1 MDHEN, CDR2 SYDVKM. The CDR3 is CASSLVGDYGYTF. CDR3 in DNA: TGTGCCAGCAGTTTAGTTGGGGACTATGGCTACACCTTC.

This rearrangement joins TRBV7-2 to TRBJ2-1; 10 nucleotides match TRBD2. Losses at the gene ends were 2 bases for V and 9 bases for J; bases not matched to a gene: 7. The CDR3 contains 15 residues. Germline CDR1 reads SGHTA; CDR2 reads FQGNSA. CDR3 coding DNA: TGTGCCAGCAGCTTAAGGGCTAGCGGGAGCGGTGAGCAGTTCTTC. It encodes CASSLRASGSGEQFF.

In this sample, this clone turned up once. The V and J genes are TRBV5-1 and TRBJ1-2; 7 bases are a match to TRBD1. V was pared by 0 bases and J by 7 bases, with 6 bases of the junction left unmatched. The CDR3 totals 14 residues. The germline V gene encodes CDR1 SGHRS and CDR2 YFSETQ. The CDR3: CASSLEVGGGGYTF. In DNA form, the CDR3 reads TGCGCCAGCAGCTTGGAGGTAGGGGGCGGTGGCTACACCTTC.

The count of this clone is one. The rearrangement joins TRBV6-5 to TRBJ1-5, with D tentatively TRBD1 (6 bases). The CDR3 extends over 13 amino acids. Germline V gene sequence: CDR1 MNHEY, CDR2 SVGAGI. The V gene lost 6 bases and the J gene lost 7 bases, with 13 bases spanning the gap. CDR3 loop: CASRTGFIQPQHF. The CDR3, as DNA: TGTGCCAGCAGAACAGGGTTTATCCAGCCCCAGCATTTT.

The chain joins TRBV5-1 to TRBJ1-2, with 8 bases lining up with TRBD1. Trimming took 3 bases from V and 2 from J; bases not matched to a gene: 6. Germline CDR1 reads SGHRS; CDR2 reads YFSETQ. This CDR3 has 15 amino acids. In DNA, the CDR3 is TGCGCCAGCAGCTCTCGTCCAGGGGGCAACTATGGCTACACCTTC. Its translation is CASSSRPGGNYGYTF.

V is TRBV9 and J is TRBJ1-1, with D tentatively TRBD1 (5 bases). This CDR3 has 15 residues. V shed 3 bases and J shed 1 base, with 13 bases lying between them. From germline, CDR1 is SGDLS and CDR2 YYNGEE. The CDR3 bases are TGTGCCAGCAGCGCAACAGGAACGCAGAACACTGAAGCTTTCTTT. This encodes CASSATGTQNTEAFF.

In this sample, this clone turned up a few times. CDR3 sequence reads: CASSIQAGIGRNEQFF. In DNA form, the CDR3 reads TGTGCCAGTAGTATACAGGCCGGGATAGGGAGGAATGAGCAGTTCTTC. The chain has TRBV19 and TRBJ2-1; perhaps TRBD2 as D (6 bases). CDR1 is LNHDA, CDR2 SQIVND, per germline (reference sequence). V shed 2 bases and J shed 7 bases, with 18 bases lying between them. This CDR3 has 16 amino acids.

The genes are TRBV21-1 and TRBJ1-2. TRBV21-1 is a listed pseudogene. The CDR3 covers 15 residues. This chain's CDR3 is CASSKAGNRLYGYTF. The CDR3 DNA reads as TGTGCCAGCAGCAAAGCGGGAAACAGACTCTATGGCTACACCTTC.

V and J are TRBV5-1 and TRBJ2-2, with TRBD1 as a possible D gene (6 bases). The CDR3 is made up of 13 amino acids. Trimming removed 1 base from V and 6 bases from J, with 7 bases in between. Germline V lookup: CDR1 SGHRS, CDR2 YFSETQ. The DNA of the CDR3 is TGCGCCAGCAGCTTGCCAGGGGCCGGGGAGCTGTTTTTT. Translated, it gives CASSLPGAGELFF.

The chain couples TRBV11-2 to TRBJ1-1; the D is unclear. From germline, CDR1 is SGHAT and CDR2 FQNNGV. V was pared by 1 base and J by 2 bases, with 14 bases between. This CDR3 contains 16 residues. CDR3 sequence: CASSLGERRRNTEAFF. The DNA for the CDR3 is TGTGCCAGCAGCTTAGGTGAACGGCGTCGTAACACTGAAGCTTTCTTT.

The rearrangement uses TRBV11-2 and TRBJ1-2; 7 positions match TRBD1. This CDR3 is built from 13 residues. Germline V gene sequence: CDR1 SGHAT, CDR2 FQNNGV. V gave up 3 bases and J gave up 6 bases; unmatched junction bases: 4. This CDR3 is CASSFRTGDGYTF. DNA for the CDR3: TGTGCCAGCAGCTTTAGGACAGGAGATGGCTACACCTTC.

The CDR3 DNA is TGCGCCAGCAGCGGTACCGGACAGGGTCACGGGGAGCTGTTTTTT. Encoded protein: CASSGTGQGHGELFF. The chain links TRBV5-1 to TRBJ2-2; 8 bases fit TRBD1. The CDR3 totals 15 residues. CDR1 and CDR2 from the germline V gene are SGHRS and YFSETQ. The junction had 9 bases not matched to a gene; V was cut back by 4 bases and J by 7 bases.

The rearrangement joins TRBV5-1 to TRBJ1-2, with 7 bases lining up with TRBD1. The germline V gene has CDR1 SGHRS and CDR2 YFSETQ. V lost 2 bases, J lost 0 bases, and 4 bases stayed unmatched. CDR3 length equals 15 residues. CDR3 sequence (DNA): TGCGCCAGCAGCTTCCAAGGGGGCCCTAACTATGGCTACACCTTC. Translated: CASSFQGGPNYGYTF. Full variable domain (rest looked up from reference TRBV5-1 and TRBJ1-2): KAGVTQTPRYLIKTRGQQVTLSCSPISGHRSVSWYQQTPGQGLQFLFEYFSETQRNKGNFPGRFSGRQFSNSRSEMNVSTLELGDSALYLCASSFQGGPNYGYTFGSGTRLTVV.

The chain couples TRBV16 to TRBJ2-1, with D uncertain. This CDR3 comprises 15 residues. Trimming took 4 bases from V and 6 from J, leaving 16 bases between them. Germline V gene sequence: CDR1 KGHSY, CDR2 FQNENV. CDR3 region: CASSPRDSPGNEQFF. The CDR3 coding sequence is TGTGCCAGCAGCCCCCGAGATAGTCCAGGCAATGAGCAGTTCTTC.

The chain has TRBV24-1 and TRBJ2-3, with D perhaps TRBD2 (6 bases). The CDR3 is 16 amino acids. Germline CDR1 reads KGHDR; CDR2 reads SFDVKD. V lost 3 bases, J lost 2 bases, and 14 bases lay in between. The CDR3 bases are TGTGCCACCAGTGATACTAGGACGGGGGACACAGATACGCAGTATTTT. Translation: CATSDTRTGDTDTQYF.

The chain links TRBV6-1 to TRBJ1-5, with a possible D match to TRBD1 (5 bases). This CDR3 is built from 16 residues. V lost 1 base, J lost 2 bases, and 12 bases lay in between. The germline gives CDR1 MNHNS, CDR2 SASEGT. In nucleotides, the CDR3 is TGTGCCAGCAGTGAAGGGTTTGGGGGAGGCAATCAGCCCCAGCATTTT. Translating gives CASSEGFGGGNQPQHF.